The sequence of this T cell receptor (beta chain) was determined in a study of vaccination and CD4 T cells after COVID-19. The wider study: Nasal swab PCR identified SARS-CoV-2 in the convalescent patients, of whom several were mild and one severe. Each participant was administered two doses of a vaccine, which was either BNT162b2 or mRNA-1273. Post-vaccine sample collection happened at a median of 72 days after dose two, ranging 14 to 241. Overlapping peptides covering the spike proteins of SARS-CoV-2, HCoV-NL63, HCoV-OC43 and HCoV-229E were added to stimulate cells.

Treatment specified: roughly 11-day PBMC culture with coronavirus spike peptide pools or control peptides (ViraFEST assay). Trimming took 4 bases from V and 0 from J, leaving 10 bases between them. Germline V gives CDR1 MGHDK, CDR2 SYGVNS. CDR3 length: 15 residues. To note about this clonotype: The antigen is undetermined.

The Oncomine TCR Beta short-read assay was applied to DNA of cultured CD4+ T cells. TCRdb used MiXCR to reprocess the PCR reads, holding one entry per CDR3 protein. The sample lists about 3,000 distinct CDR3 sequences, roughly 23% seen once, with 15% to 20% in the top ten. The chain is built from TRBV25-1 and TRBJ1-3; TRBD1 might be the D (6 bases). The receptor was isolated from a human donor who had recovered from COVID-19. This specimen consisted of CD4+ T cells from blood, cultured in vitro, obtained after SARS-CoV-2 vaccination. CDR3 in DNA: TGTGCCAGCAGTGGAGACAGGTCCTCTGGAAACACCATATATTTT. It is translated as CASSGDRSSGNTIYF.